There are many counts of the clone carrying this T cell receptor (beta chain). What it binds is unknown. Enrollment excluded any patients with other autoimmune diseases, uncontrolled infections, pregnancy or lactation. The entry originates in a study of Graves' ophthalmopathy and Graves' hyperthyroidism. The CDR3 runs to 14 residues. The germline gives CDR1 MGHDK, CDR2 SYGVNS. The V gene lost 5 bases and the J gene lost 1 base, with 12 bases spanning the gap. Findings of the study overall: Among expanded thyroid clonotypes above 0.001 frequency, most also occurred in blood.

Amplification targeted the TCR beta CDR3 regions, with RNA transcripts as the source material. Amplification began with first-round RT-PCR using HTBI primers, then second-round multiplex PCR was performed. TCRdb re-analysed the multiplex PCR reads in MiXCR, keeping a single row per CDR3 protein. This table holds some 1.1 million distinct CDR3 sequences, about 36% found once. This TCR was sampled from an adult man with Graves' hyperthyroidism. The specimen was peripheral blood or thyroid tissue (not recorded which). The chain combines TRBV25-1 with TRBJ2-7; D perhaps matches TRBD2 (6 bases). The CDR3 loop is CASSTVGGSYEQYF. The CDR3 bases are TGTGCCAGCAGTACCGTGGGAGGTTCCTACGAGCAGTACTTC.